This TCR beta chain came from a study of T-cell memory formation after mild COVID-19 (dated by TCRdb to 2020 to 2023). About the study as a whole: Most TCR sequence clusters were specific to one of the two donors. Two young, previously healthy adult volunteers, one female and one male, were included in the cohort. T-cell clones expanding and contracting after mild COVID-19 in a couple of donors were tracked by longitudinal TCRalpha and TCRbeta repertoire sequencing.

The CDR3, cysteine through phenylalanine, is 13 amino acids long. Only CDR3 DNA is held: 39 bases, read in frame from base 1. At the junction V is shortened by 4 bases and J by 5 bases, with 13 bases in between. CDR1 and CDR2, looked up from the germline V gene, are SGHDT and YYEEEE. Instrument used: Illumina NovaSeq 6000. Using 5'RACE with constant-segment primers, TCRalpha and TCRbeta cDNA libraries were constructed, with sample barcodes and unique molecular identifiers added in the process. RNA was extracted from every sample with Trizol reagent. Libraries were amplified in two PCR steps, with a second sample barcode and Illumina TruSeq adapters added in the second step. Sequencing of the libraries was done on an Illumina NovaSeq, producing 2 x 150 bp paired-end reads. From the authors' description of their analysis: Demultiplexing of reads and collapsing into UMI-guided consensus sequences were performed with migec v1.2.7. Using mixcr v2.1.11, the UMI consensuses were aligned to TRA and TRB V and J templates and assembled into clonotypes. A clonotype was counted as expanded or contracted only when both edgeR and NoisET called the clonotype significant, with the noise models trained on biological replicates. For edgeR calls, the thresholds were a false discovery rate-adjusted p below 0.01 and a log2 fold-change of 1. As an exploratory analysis of dynamics, max-normalized trajectories of the 1000 most abundant clonotypes were examined with PCA combined with hierarchical clustering. The CD4 or CD8 phenotype of responding clones was assigned using the separately sequenced CD4+ and CD8+ repertoires. TCRdb reran the public reads through fastp at Q25 and MiXCR, keeping productive beta chains. All rows with the same CDR3 protein become a single entry with the most common DNA and genes. The V and J calls were determined by TCRdb, not by the authors. The table for this sample lists hundreds of thousands of distinct CDR3 sequences; roughly 18% of them were counted only once. The ten biggest clones cover approximately 12% of the sample.

Ficoll-Paque density gradient centrifugation was the method used to isolate PBMCs. Remarks on this clonotype: The antigen it recognizes is unknown. Base qualities are missing; no much larger clone stands one base away.

Findings and caveats that apply to the study as a whole: The study covered only two mild cases, and larger cohorts including severe cases with pre-infection samples were considered necessary. Clones contracting from day 15 to 85 had balanced CD4/CD8 phenotypes, while a second wave expanding from day 15 to 37 was biased towards CD4+. SARS-CoV-2 specificity of the second-wave clones peaking on day 37 was not confirmed. Contracting CD4+ clones turned up mainly in the CM and EM memory subsets, whereas EMRA was where CD8+ clones were enriched. Some responding clones were detected in pre-infection memory, suggesting pre-existing cross-reactive memory T cells joined the SARS-CoV-2 response.

Sequenced input: PBMCs or a T cell subset sorted from them (not recorded which). This TCR was recovered from an adult woman who had mild COVID-19 (a few samples of this study predate the infection). The sample titles of this study are shuffled in the database, so cell type and time point are left out; the donor was told from shared clones. The rearranged segments are TRBV5-6 and TRBJ2-7, with a tentative D call of TRBD1 or TRBD2, each matching 5 bases. The sequence in DNA is TGTGCCAGCAGCCTTGGGGTGGGGGACGAGCAGTACTTC. Its translation is CASSLGVGDEQYF.